This T cell receptor (beta chain) was sequenced during a study of CD8+ T cells in alopecia areata. Overall study context: The drug, oral tofacitinib, was given to treated patients at 5 to 10 mg twice daily.

V lost 5 bases and J lost 5, with 12 bases in between. CDR3 size: 13 residues. CDR1 is MGHRA and CDR2 is YSYEKL in the germline V gene. cDNA serving as the sequencing template came from extracted, reverse transcribed RNA. Repertoires were generated with immunoSEQ multiplex PCR, while TCRdb's copy carries only in-frame clones and drops some. The sample includes roughly 150,000 clones, 40% to 60% of them seen just once. The sequenced sample was CD8+ T cells sorted from blood, obtained at week 0. The source of this sequence is a human donor with alopecia areata. This rearrangement joins TRBV4-1 to TRBJ2-5; D remains unclear. As DNA, the CDR3 is TGCGCCAGCAGCTCAAGTACTACGGAGACCCAGTACTTC. Protein: CASSSSTTETQYF.